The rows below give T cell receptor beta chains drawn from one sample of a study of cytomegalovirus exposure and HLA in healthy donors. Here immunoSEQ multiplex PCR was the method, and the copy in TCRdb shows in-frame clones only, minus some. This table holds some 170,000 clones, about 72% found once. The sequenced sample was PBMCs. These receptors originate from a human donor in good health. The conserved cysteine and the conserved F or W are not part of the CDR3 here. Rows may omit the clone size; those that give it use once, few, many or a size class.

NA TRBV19 ASSTPPRTNEKLF
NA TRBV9 ASSVESRHDTEAF
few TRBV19 ASSMAAMNTEAF
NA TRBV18 ASSLNEVGTNNQPQH
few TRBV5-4 ASSPLPDRSTGELF
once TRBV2 ASSEWGVGNSGTVDEQF
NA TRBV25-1 ASSERDTLYEQY
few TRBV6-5 ASSYRGEPQH
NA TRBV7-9 ASSHGADRPYEQY
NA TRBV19 ASSQHYEQY
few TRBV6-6 ASSYSGLENTGELF
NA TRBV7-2 ASSPEGTSGGYYEQF
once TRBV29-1 SVIATAYNEQF
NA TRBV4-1 ASSPPTAGLTYNEQF
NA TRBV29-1 SVERGSGYEQY
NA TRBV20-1 SAYAGNTIY
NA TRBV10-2 ASGGFGELF
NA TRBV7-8 ASRNRARETQY
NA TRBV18 ASSPYAGSGNTIY
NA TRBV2 ASRGGQGAGQPQH
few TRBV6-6 ASTHTGQAGELF
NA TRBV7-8 ASSLSGRGSYGYT
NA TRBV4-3 ASSQAPPGTGTTGELF
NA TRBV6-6 ASSPGTEETQY
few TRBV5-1 ASSLGLRASGGAYEQY
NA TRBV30 AWSPGPSSYNSPLH
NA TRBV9 ASSLSGAYTDTQY
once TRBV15 ATSTWTGGIRTGELF
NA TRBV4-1 ASSQEPGTGAYEQY
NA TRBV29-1 SVVGTGVATSSYNEQF